Listed below are T cell receptor beta chains from one sample, sequenced in a study of blood T cell repertoires in COVID-19. The assay was immunoSEQ multiplex PCR, and TCRdb's table has in-frame clones only and misses some. This sample carries some 340,000 clones, 75% to 90% of them seen once, and the ten largest clones take 5.1%. The sequencing input was PBMCs or T cells enriched from blood (not recorded which). Receptors originate from a woman in her forties or fifties who had recovered from COVID-19. CDR3s include the opening cysteine and the closing phenylalanine or tryptophan. Fields, in order: clone size, CDR3 length, D gene, V gene, J gene, CDR3 protein, CDR3 DNA. The D gene is left open where the match is weak. The size field is filled for only some rows; it gives once, few, many or a size class.

clone size: once; CDR3 length: 15; D gene: TRBD1; V gene: TRBV18; J gene: TRBJ1-6; CDR3 protein: CASSPSVQGGSPLHF; CDR3 DNA: TGTGCCAGCTCACCGTCGGTACAGGGGGGTTCACCCCTCCACTTT
clone size: .; CDR3 length: 18; D gene: TRBD1; V gene: TRBV6-2/TRBV6-3; J gene: TRBJ1-3; CDR3 protein: CASSYSELTYGTENTIYF; CDR3 DNA: TGTGCCAGCAGTTACTCGGAGCTTACTTACGGGACAGAGAACACCATATATTTT
clone size: .; CDR3 length: 14; D gene: .; V gene: TRBV2; J gene: TRBJ1-2; CDR3 protein: CASNRALESGGYTF; CDR3 DNA: TGTGCCAGCAACAGGGCGCTGGAGTCTGGTGGCTACACCTTC
clone size: .; CDR3 length: 16; D gene: TRBD1; V gene: TRBV5-1; J gene: TRBJ1-3; CDR3 protein: CASSFGTGSVGNTIYF; CDR3 DNA: TGCGCCAGCAGCTTCGGGACAGGGTCGGTTGGAAACACCATATATTTT
clone size: .; CDR3 length: 16; D gene: TRBD1; V gene: TRBV4-2; J gene: TRBJ1-1; CDR3 protein: CASSQAPGQGDTEAFF; CDR3 DNA: TGTGCCAGCAGCCAAGCCCCGGGACAGGGTGACACTGAAGCTTTCTTT
clone size: .; CDR3 length: 17; D gene: TRBD1; V gene: TRBV6-2/TRBV6-3; J gene: TRBJ2-2; CDR3 protein: CASSSSPDRVVTGELFF; CDR3 DNA: TGTGCCAGCAGTTCCTCCCCGGACAGGGTAGTCACCGGGGAGCTGTTTTTT
clone size: .; CDR3 length: 13; D gene: TRBD1; V gene: TRBV29-1; J gene: TRBJ1-1; CDR3 protein: CSVEGRGQTKAFF; CDR3 DNA: TGCAGCGTTGAAGGGAGGGGACAGACAAAAGCTTTCTTT
clone size: .; CDR3 length: 12; D gene: .; V gene: TRBV14; J gene: TRBJ1-2; CDR3 protein: CASSQARYGYTF; CDR3 DNA: TGTGCCAGCAGCCAAGCCCGCTATGGCTACACCTTC
clone size: .; CDR3 length: 16; D gene: TRBD2; V gene: TRBV6-2/TRBV6-3; J gene: TRBJ2-1; CDR3 protein: CASSTPGAGELDEQFF; CDR3 DNA: TGTGCCAGCAGTACTCCGGGAGCGGGAGAACTTGATGAGCAGTTCTTC
clone size: .; CDR3 length: 16; D gene: .; V gene: TRBV19; J gene: TRBJ1-3; CDR3 protein: CASSIVGLSSGNTIYF; CDR3 DNA: TGTGCCAGTAGTATAGTAGGACTAAGCTCTGGAAACACCATATATTTT
clone size: few; CDR3 length: 14; D gene: .; V gene: TRBV5-1; J gene: TRBJ1-4; CDR3 protein: CASSIEGAGKKLFF; CDR3 DNA: TGCGCCAGCAGCATTGAAGGGGCAGGGAAAAAACTGTTTTTT
clone size: .; CDR3 length: 14; D gene: .; V gene: TRBV7-8; J gene: TRBJ1-2; CDR3 protein: CASSPRQTPYGYTF; CDR3 DNA: TGTGCCAGCAGCCCCCGACAGACCCCTTATGGCTACACCTTC
clone size: .; CDR3 length: 16; D gene: .; V gene: TRBV5-6; J gene: TRBJ2-7; CDR3 protein: CASSRILQGASYEQYF; CDR3 DNA: TGTGCCAGCAGCCGAATTTTACAGGGAGCCTCCTACGAGCAGTACTTC
clone size: .; CDR3 length: 15; D gene: .; V gene: TRBV7-2; J gene: TRBJ2-7; CDR3 protein: CASSPAGPASYEQYF; CDR3 DNA: TGTGCCAGCAGCCCTGCGGGGCCCGCCTCCTACGAGCAGTACTTC
clone size: .; CDR3 length: 14; D gene: TRBD1; V gene: TRBV7-9; J gene: TRBJ2-1; CDR3 protein: CASSRGQTYNEQFF; CDR3 DNA: TGTGCCAGCAGCCGGGGACAGACCTACAATGAGCAGTTCTTC
clone size: .; CDR3 length: 21; D gene: .; V gene: TRBV4-3; J gene: TRBJ1-5; CDR3 protein: CASSQAGGGANPNSSNQPQHF; CDR3 DNA: TGCGCCAGCAGCCAGGCCGGGGGTGGGGCCAACCCCAATTCAAGCAATCAGCCCCAGCATTTT
clone size: .; CDR3 length: 14; D gene: .; V gene: TRBV6-5; J gene: TRBJ1-1; CDR3 protein: CASSLDQGPREAFF; CDR3 DNA: TGTGCCAGCAGCCTGGATCAGGGCCCTAGAGAAGCTTTCTTT
clone size: few; CDR3 length: 13; D gene: .; V gene: TRBV14; J gene: TRBJ1-2; CDR3 protein: CASSPRYSYGYTF; CDR3 DNA: TGTGCCAGCAGCCCCCGATATAGCTATGGCTACACCTTC
clone size: .; CDR3 length: 14; D gene: .; V gene: TRBV19; J gene: TRBJ1-6; CDR3 protein: CASSIARGNSPLHF; CDR3 DNA: TGTGCCAGTAGTATCGCGCGAGGGAATTCACCCCTCCACTTT
clone size: few; CDR3 length: 15; D gene: .; V gene: TRBV3-1/TRBV3-2; J gene: TRBJ2-4; CDR3 protein: CASSQGLNTENIQYF; CDR3 DNA: TGTGCCAGCAGCCAAGGGTTGAATACTGAAAACATTCAGTACTTC
clone size: .; CDR3 length: 14; D gene: TRBD1; V gene: TRBV13; J gene: TRBJ2-7; CDR3 protein: CASSTTGQTYEQYF; CDR3 DNA: TGTGCCAGCAGCACTACGGGACAGACCTACGAGCAGTACTTC
clone size: .; CDR3 length: 13; D gene: .; V gene: TRBV7-9; J gene: TRBJ1-1; CDR3 protein: CASKHLDSNEAFF; CDR3 DNA: TGTGCCAGCAAACATCTAGACAGCAATGAAGCTTTCTTT
clone size: .; CDR3 length: 15; D gene: .; V gene: TRBV7-8; J gene: TRBJ1-1; CDR3 protein: CASSRLGGANTEAFF; CDR3 DNA: TGTGCCAGCAGCCGGCTGGGGGGGGCAAACACTGAAGCTTTCTTT
clone size: .; CDR3 length: 14; D gene: TRBD1; V gene: TRBV9; J gene: TRBJ2-3; CDR3 protein: CASRGGQFTDTQYF; CDR3 DNA: TGTGCCAGCAGAGGGGGACAGTTCACAGATACGCAGTATTTT
clone size: .; CDR3 length: 15; D gene: TRBD1; V gene: TRBV4-3; J gene: TRBJ1-6; CDR3 protein: CASSRSTGDDSPLHF; CDR3 DNA: TGCGCCAGCAGCCGATCGACAGGGGACGATTCACCCCTCCACTTT
clone size: .; CDR3 length: 12; D gene: .; V gene: TRBV2; J gene: TRBJ1-1; CDR3 protein: CASSRVSTEAFF; CDR3 DNA: TGTGCCAGCAGCAGGGTCAGCACTGAAGCTTTCTTT
clone size: .; CDR3 length: 16; D gene: .; V gene: TRBV14; J gene: TRBJ2-1; CDR3 protein: CASSQWSGSAYNEQFF; CDR3 DNA: TGTGCCAGCAGCCAATGGAGCGGGTCCGCCTACAATGAGCAGTTCTTC
clone size: .; CDR3 length: 14; D gene: .; V gene: TRBV6-2/TRBV6-3; J gene: TRBJ1-4; CDR3 protein: CASSSSGILEKLFF; CDR3 DNA: TGTGCCAGCAGTTCATCCGGGATACTAGAAAAACTGTTTTTT
clone size: .; CDR3 length: 14; D gene: .; V gene: TRBV19; J gene: TRBJ2-2; CDR3 protein: CASSQGMLAGELFF; CDR3 DNA: TGTGCCAGTAGTCAGGGAATGTTAGCCGGGGAGCTGTTTTTT
clone size: .; CDR3 length: 14; D gene: TRBD1; V gene: TRBV4-2; J gene: TRBJ1-2; CDR3 protein: CASSLRDRVQGYTF; CDR3 DNA: TGTGCCAGCAGCCTCCGGGACAGGGTTCAGGGCTACACCTTC
clone size: .; CDR3 length: 17; D gene: TRBD1; V gene: TRBV11-2; J gene: TRBJ1-1; CDR3 protein: CASSSRTGGSLNTEAFF; CDR3 DNA: TGTGCCAGCAGCTCACGGACAGGGGGCTCGCTGAACACTGAAGCTTTCTTT
clone size: .; CDR3 length: 13; D gene: .; V gene: TRBV10-3; J gene: TRBJ1-2; CDR3 protein: CAILGGTNYGYTF; CDR3 DNA: TGTGCCATCCTTGGCGGCACCAACTATGGCTACACCTTC
clone size: .; CDR3 length: 13; D gene: .; V gene: TRBV5-1; J gene: TRBJ1-3; CDR3 protein: CASSLTEGNTIYF; CDR3 DNA: TGCGCCAGCAGCTTAACAGAGGGAAACACCATATATTTT
clone size: few; CDR3 length: 15; D gene: .; V gene: TRBV7-2; J gene: TRBJ2-1; CDR3 protein: CASSPRQIYYNEQFF; CDR3 DNA: TGTGCCAGCAGCCCAAGACAGATCTATTACAATGAGCAGTTCTTC
clone size: .; CDR3 length: 16; D gene: TRBD1; V gene: TRBV9; J gene: TRBJ2-3; CDR3 protein: CASSTRQGAIGDTQYF; CDR3 DNA: TGTGCCAGCAGCACCCGACAGGGGGCAATCGGGGATACGCAGTATTTT
clone size: .; CDR3 length: 15; D gene: TRBD1; V gene: TRBV3-1/TRBV3-2; J gene: TRBJ1-1; CDR3 protein: CASSGAGTGGAEAFF; CDR3 DNA: TGTGCCAGCAGCGGGGCCGGGACAGGGGGCGCTGAAGCTTTCTTT
clone size: few; CDR3 length: 13; D gene: .; V gene: TRBV6-5; J gene: TRBJ1-2; CDR3 protein: CASRTGPAYGYTF; CDR3 DNA: TGTGCCAGCAGGACAGGTCCCGCTTATGGCTACACCTTC
clone size: .; CDR3 length: 16; D gene: .; V gene: TRBV19; J gene: TRBJ1-5; CDR3 protein: CASSIDQLQINQPQHF; CDR3 DNA: TGTGCCAGTAGTATAGATCAATTACAGATCAATCAGCCCCAGCATTTT
clone size: .; CDR3 length: 15; D gene: TRBD1; V gene: TRBV3-1/TRBV3-2; J gene: TRBJ2-5; CDR3 protein: CASSRKTGQGETQYF; CDR3 DNA: TGTGCCAGCAGCCGCAAAACCGGACAGGGAGAGACCCAGTACTTC
clone size: .; CDR3 length: 13; D gene: .; V gene: TRBV6-2/TRBV6-3; J gene: TRBJ1-1; CDR3 protein: CASSLPGITEAFF; CDR3 DNA: TGTGCCAGCAGCCTACCAGGGATCACTGAAGCTTTCTTT
clone size: .; CDR3 length: 16; D gene: .; V gene: TRBV4-2; J gene: TRBJ2-3; CDR3 protein: CASSPLGAFDTDTQYF; CDR3 DNA: TGTGCCAGCAGCCCCTTAGGGGCGTTCGACACAGATACGCAGTATTTT
clone size: .; CDR3 length: 15; D gene: .; V gene: TRBV3-1/TRBV3-2; J gene: TRBJ1-3; CDR3 protein: CASSQGWQAGNTIYF; CDR3 DNA: TGTGCCAGCAGCCAGGGTTGGCAGGCTGGAAACACCATATATTTT
clone size: few; CDR3 length: 17; D gene: TRBD1; V gene: TRBV12-5; J gene: TRBJ1-1; CDR3 protein: CASGLLQGAQLNTEAFF; CDR3 DNA: TGTGCTAGTGGTTTGCTACAGGGGGCTCAATTGAACACTGAAGCTTTCTTT
clone size: .; CDR3 length: 16; D gene: TRBD1; V gene: TRBV14; J gene: TRBJ2-2; CDR3 protein: CASSQLTGMGTGELFF; CDR3 DNA: TGTGCCAGCAGCCAGCTGACAGGGATGGGCACCGGGGAGCTGTTTTTT
clone size: few; CDR3 length: 15; D gene: .; V gene: TRBV21-1; J gene: TRBJ2-7; CDR3 protein: CASSLPLAWTYEQYF; CDR3 DNA: TGTGCCAGCAGCCTCCCGCTAGCGTGGACCTACGAGCAGTACTTC
clone size: .; CDR3 length: 15; D gene: .; V gene: TRBV7-8; J gene: TRBJ1-3; CDR3 protein: CASSPTRGSGNTIYF; CDR3 DNA: TGTGCCAGCAGCCCCACACGGGGCTCTGGAAACACCATATATTTT
clone size: .; CDR3 length: 14; D gene: TRBD1; V gene: TRBV29-1; J gene: TRBJ2-3; CDR3 protein: CSVERTGFTDTQYF; CDR3 DNA: TGCAGCGTTGAACGGACAGGTTTCACAGATACGCAGTATTTT
clone size: .; CDR3 length: 13; D gene: .; V gene: TRBV6-5; J gene: TRBJ1-2; CDR3 protein: CASSETDYYGYTF; CDR3 DNA: TGTGCCAGCAGCGAGACAGATTACTATGGCTACACCTTC
clone size: .; CDR3 length: 14; D gene: .; V gene: TRBV28; J gene: TRBJ1-1; CDR3 protein: CASSRHTGNTEAFF; CDR3 DNA: TGTGCCAGCAGCCGTCATACAGGGAACACTGAAGCTTTCTTT
clone size: .; CDR3 length: 14; D gene: TRBD1; V gene: TRBV6-5; J gene: TRBJ1-2; CDR3 protein: CASRGQGTVWGYTF; CDR3 DNA: TGTGCCAGCAGAGGACAGGGGACGGTATGGGGCTACACCTTC
clone size: .; CDR3 length: 15; D gene: .; V gene: TRBV27; J gene: TRBJ1-1; CDR3 protein: CASSSAGTGNTEAFF; CDR3 DNA: TGTGCCAGCAGTTCGGCCGGGACTGGGAACACTGAAGCTTTCTTT
clone size: .; CDR3 length: 12; D gene: .; V gene: TRBV5-4; J gene: TRBJ2-5; CDR3 protein: CASSRTQETQYF; CDR3 DNA: TGTGCCAGCAGCCGGACTCAAGAGACCCAGTACTTC
clone size: .; CDR3 length: 14; D gene: .; V gene: TRBV19; J gene: TRBJ1-4; CDR3 protein: CASSIGGVREKLFF; CDR3 DNA: TGTGCCAGTAGTATTGGGGGGGTACGCGAAAAACTGTTTTTT
clone size: .; CDR3 length: 16; D gene: TRBD1; V gene: TRBV5-4; J gene: TRBJ2-7; CDR3 protein: CATALGPGQVFYEQYF; CDR3 DNA: TGTGCCACCGCACTGGGACCGGGACAGGTATTCTACGAGCAGTACTTC
clone size: .; CDR3 length: 15; D gene: TRBD2; V gene: TRBV7-2; J gene: TRBJ2-3; CDR3 protein: CASSLASGQSDTQYF; CDR3 DNA: TGTGCCAGCAGCCTAGCTAGCGGCCAGTCAGATACGCAGTATTTT
clone size: .; CDR3 length: 13; D gene: TRBD1; V gene: TRBV19; J gene: TRBJ1-2; CDR3 protein: CASTPGQVYGYTF; CDR3 DNA: TGTGCCAGTACTCCGGGACAGGTATATGGCTACACCTTC